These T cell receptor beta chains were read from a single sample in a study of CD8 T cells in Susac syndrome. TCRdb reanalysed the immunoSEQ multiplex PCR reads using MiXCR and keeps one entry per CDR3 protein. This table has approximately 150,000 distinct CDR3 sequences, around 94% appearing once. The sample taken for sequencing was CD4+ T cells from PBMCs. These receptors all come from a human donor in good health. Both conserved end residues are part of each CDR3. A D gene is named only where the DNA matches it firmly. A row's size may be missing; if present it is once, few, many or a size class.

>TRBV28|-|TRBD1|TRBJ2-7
TGTGCCAGCAGGCAAGGGGGCCTCGACGAGCAGTACTTC
CASRQGGLDEQYF
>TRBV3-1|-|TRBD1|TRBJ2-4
TGTGCCAGCAGCCTCAGGGGGCAGGAGGACATTCAGTACTTC
CASSLRGQEDIQYF
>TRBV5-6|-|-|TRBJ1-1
TGTGCCAGCAGCCAAATATTCAACACTGAAGCTTTCTTT
CASSQIFNTEAFF
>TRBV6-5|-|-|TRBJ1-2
TGTGCCAGCAGTTACGAGGCGGTGAACGGTGGCTACACCTTC
CASSYEAVNGGYTF
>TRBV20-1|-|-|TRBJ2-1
TGCAGTGCTAGGAGTAGCGGAACCAGAGGGTACAATGAGCAGTTCTTC
CSARSSGTRGYNEQFF
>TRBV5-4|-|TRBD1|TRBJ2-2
TGTGCCAGCAGTTGGGCGGGACAGGGGGCTACCGGGGAGCTGTTTTTT
CASSWAGQGATGELFF
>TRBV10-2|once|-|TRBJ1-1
TGCGCCAGCATGGTGAACACTGAAGCTTTCTTT
CASMVNTEAFF
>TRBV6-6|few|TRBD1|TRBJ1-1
TGTGCCAGCAGATCGACAGGGAGGAACACTGAAGCTTTCTTT
CASRSTGRNTEAFF
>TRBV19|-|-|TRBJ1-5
TGTGCCAGTAGTACGGACCCTTATAGCAATCAGCCCCAGCATTTT
CASSTDPYSNQPQHF
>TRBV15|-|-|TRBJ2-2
TGTGCCACCAGCAGAGAGCAGCACACCGGGGAGCTGTTTTTT
CATSREQHTGELFF
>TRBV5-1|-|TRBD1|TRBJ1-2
TGCGCCAGCAGCTTGGCTGGGACAGGCCTGGGTGGCTACACCTTC
CASSLAGTGLGGYTF
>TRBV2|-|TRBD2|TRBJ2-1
TGTGCCAGCATTCCCCGGACTAGCGTTACCTTTAGCTCCTACAATGAGCAGTTCTTC
CASIPRTSVTFSSYNEQFF
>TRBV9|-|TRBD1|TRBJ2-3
TGTGCCAGCAGCAGATCAGGACAGGGGGCAACAGATACGCAGTATTTT
CASSRSGQGATDTQYF
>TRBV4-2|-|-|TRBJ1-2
TGTGCCAGCAGCCAAGGTGTCGTTGGCTACACCTTC
CASSQGVVGYTF
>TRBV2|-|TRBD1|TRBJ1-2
TGTGCCAGCAGAATCCGGACAGGGGCCTATGGCTACACCTTC
CASRIRTGAYGYTF
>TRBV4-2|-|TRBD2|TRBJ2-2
TGTGCCAGCAGCCAAGATTGGGGGACTAGCGGGAGCACCGGGGAGCTGTTTTTT
CASSQDWGTSGSTGELFF
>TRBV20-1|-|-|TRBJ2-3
TGCAGTGCTGGGGGGAACGCGGGTCAGCTTACGCAGTATTTT
CSAGGNAGQLTQYF
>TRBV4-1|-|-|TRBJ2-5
TGCGCCAGCAGCCAAGAGTTCCTCAGCGGTCCCTGGGGGGCCCAGTACTTC
CASSQEFLSGPWGAQYF
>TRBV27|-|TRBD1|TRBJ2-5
TGTGCCAGCAGTTCCCGGACAGGGGGCATGGAGACCCAGTACTTC
CASSSRTGGMETQYF
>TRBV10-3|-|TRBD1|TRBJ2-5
TGTGCCACGGGACAGTCGGGAGAGACCCAGTACTTC
CATGQSGETQYF
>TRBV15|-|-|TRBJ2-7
TGTGCCACCAGCAGAGATTACGGGTCCTACGAGCAGTACTTC
CATSRDYGSYEQYF
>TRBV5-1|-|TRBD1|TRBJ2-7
TGCGCCAGCAGCACGGGACAGGCCCTCACCTACGAGCAGTACTTC
CASSTGQALTYEQYF
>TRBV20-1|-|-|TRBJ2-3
TGCAGTGCTAGAGTAGCCGGAGAAGGAGCAGATACGCAGTATTTT
CSARVAGEGADTQYF
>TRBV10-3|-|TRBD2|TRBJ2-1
TGTGCCACCCGATCTAGCGGGAGGCCGCACCTCGGCAATGAGCAGTTCTTC
CATRSSGRPHLGNEQFF
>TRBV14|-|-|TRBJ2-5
TGTGCCAGCAGCCAAGATATCGCAGGGCCCCAGTACTTC
CASSQDIAGPQYF
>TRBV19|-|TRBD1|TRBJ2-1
TGTGCCAGTAGTATCCGGGACAGGGTCTACAATGAGCAGTTCTTC
CASSIRDRVYNEQFF
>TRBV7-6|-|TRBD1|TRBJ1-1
TGTGCCAGCAGCTCCAGCGACAGGGTATGGAACACTGAAGCTTTCTTT
CASSSSDRVWNTEAFF
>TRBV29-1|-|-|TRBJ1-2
TGCAGCGTAGAACAAGGAGGCACCTTC
CSVEQGGTF
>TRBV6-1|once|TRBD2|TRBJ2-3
TGTGCCAGCAGTCGGACTAGCTTTACAGATACGCAGTATTTT
CASSRTSFTDTQYF
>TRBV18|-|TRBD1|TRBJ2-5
TGTGCCAGCTCATCGACCTCAGGACAGGGGCAAGAGACCCAGTACTTC
CASSSTSGQGQETQYF
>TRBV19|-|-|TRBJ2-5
TGTGCCAGTAGTATAGATCTGACGGGGTCGAAGACCCAGTACTTC
CASSIDLTGSKTQYF
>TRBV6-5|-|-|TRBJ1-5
TGTGCCAGCAGTTTGGCGTCAGGGAGCAATCAGCCCCAGCATTTT
CASSLASGSNQPQHF
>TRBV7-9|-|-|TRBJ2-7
TGTGCCAGCAGCTCCCAGGTGGGGGGGGGCGGCTACGAGCAGTACTTC
CASSSQVGGGGYEQYF
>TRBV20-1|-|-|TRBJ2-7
TGCAGTGCTTCGGACAGCTACGAGCAGTACTTC
CSASDSYEQYF
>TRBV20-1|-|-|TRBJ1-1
TGCAGGCTCCTCCCCAGGGTGGAGGGTGAAGCTTTCTTT
CRLLPRVEGEAFF
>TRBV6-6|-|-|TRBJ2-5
TGTGCCAGCAGTTACTCGAGTGGGGGGAGAGAGACCCAGTACTTC
CASSYSSGGRETQYF
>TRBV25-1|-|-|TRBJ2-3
TGTGCCAGCAGTGATCGAGCCGGGAGCGGCACAGATACGCAGTATTTT
CASSDRAGSGTDTQYF
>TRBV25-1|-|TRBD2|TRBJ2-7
TGTGCCAGCGGTCTCCATGGGTCAAGCGGGAGTAAGGAGCAGTACTTC
CASGLHGSSGSKEQYF
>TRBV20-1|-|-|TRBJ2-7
TGCAGTGCTATACCTCCGAGGGGACACAGCTCCTACGAGCAGTACTTC
CSAIPPRGHSSYEQYF
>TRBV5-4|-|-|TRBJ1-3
TGTGCCAGCAGCCCTAAGGGAGACTCTGGAAACACCATATATTTT
CASSPKGDSGNTIYF
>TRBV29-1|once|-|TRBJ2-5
TGCAGCGTTGTCCCCAGGGGAAGGGAGACCCAGTACTTC
CSVVPRGRETQYF
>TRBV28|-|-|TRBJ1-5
TGTGCCAGCAGGACCCAGGCTCGGGGGCAGCCCCAGCATTTT
CASRTQARGQPQHF